The following is a TCR beta chain sequence with its context. The antigen is not known. The data were taken from a study of T cells in localized non-small cell lung cancer. Study results and limitations: Longer overall survival was associated with a higher density of T cells in the blood. Adjacent lung was found to contain a median roughly 60 of the top 100 tumor clones. Of the tissues analyzed, uninvolved adjacent lung showed maximal T cell clonality, greater than tumor. Analysis by sequencing included only one tumor region, so heterogeneity remains possible.

Assay used: immunoSEQ multiplex PCR; TCRdb lists only in-frame clones, some missing. The sample carries some 140,000 clones, 89% recorded once. Sequenced here: peripheral blood, sampled before any cancer treatment. The sequence was collected from an older female donor with stage I lung adenocarcinoma.

CDR3 bases: TGTGCCAGCAGTGGGGGACTAGCGGACACCGGGGAGCTGTTTTTT. This sequence encodes CASSGGLADTGELFF. The rearrangement joins TRBV6-1 to TRBJ2-2; 11 bases line up with TRBD2. Per germline, CDR1 MNHNS and CDR2 SASEGT. Trimming removed 4 bases from V and 3 bases from J; junction bases left unmatched: 1. This CDR3 is 15 amino acids long.